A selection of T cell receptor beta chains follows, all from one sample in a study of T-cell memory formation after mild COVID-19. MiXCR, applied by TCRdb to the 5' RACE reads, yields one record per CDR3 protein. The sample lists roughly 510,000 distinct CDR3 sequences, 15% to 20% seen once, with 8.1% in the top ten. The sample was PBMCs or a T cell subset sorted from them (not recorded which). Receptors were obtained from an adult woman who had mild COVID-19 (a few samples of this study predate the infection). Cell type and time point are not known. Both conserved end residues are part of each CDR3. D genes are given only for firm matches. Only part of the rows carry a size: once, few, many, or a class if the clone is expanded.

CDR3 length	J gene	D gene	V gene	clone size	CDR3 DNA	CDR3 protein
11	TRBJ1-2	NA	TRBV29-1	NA	TGCAGCGTTGAAAACAAATATGGCTACACCTTC	CSVENKYGYTF
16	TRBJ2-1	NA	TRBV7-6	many	TGTGCCAGCAGCTTAGGGGCGGGGGCCCCCTACAATGAGCAGTTCTTC	CASSLGAGAPYNEQFF
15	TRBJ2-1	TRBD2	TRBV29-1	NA	TGCAGCGTCGTCCCTAGCGGGAGGGCCTACAATGAGCAGTTCTTC	CSVVPSGRAYNEQFF
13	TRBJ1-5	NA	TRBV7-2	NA	TGTGCCAGCACACCGGGGCAGAATCAGCCCCAGCATTTT	CASTPGQNQPQHF
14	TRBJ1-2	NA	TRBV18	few	TGTGCCAGCTCACCGTCGGCACAGGGCGACGGCTACACCTTC	CASSPSAQGDGYTF
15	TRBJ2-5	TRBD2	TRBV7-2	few	TGTGCCAGCAGCTTAGGGACTAGCGGACTGAGGACCCAGTACTTC	CASSLGTSGLRTQYF
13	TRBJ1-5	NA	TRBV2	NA	TGTGCCAGCGGGGTACAGGGATTGCAGCCCCAGCATTTT	CASGVQGLQPQHF
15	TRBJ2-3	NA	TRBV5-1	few	TGCGCCAGCAGCTTTAGCGGATGGGGGACAGATACGCAGTATTTT	CASSFSGWGTDTQYF
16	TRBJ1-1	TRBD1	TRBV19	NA	TGTGCCAGTAGTAGCCGCTCAAAGGGGGCGAACACTGAAGCTTTCTTT	CASSSRSKGANTEAFF
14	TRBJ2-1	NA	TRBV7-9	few	TGTGCCAGCAGCTTAATGGCACAGTACAATGAGCAGTTCTTC	CASSLMAQYNEQFF
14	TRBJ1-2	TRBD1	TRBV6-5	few	TGTGCCAGCAGGAGGGACAGCCGGTTGGGTGGCTACACCTTC	CASRRDSRLGGYTF
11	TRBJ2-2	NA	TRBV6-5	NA	TGTGCCAGCAAAGGGGTAGGGGAGCTGTTTTTT	CASKGVGELFF
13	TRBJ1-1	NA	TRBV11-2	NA	TGTGCCAGCAGAGTACGGGTTGGCACTGAAGCTTTCTTT	CASRVRVGTEAFF
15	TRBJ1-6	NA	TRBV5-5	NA	TGTGCCAGCAGGCGTTTTGGGGGCCTTAATTCACCCCTCCACTTT	CASRRFGGLNSPLHF
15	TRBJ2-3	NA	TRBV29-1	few	TGCAGCGTTGTCCCACTCGGGGGTCCGACAGATACGCAGTATTTT	CSVVPLGGPTDTQYF
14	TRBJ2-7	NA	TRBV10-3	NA	TGTGCCATCAGTGTGAGTTTGGGGGTTCACGAGCAGTACTTC	CAISVSLGVHEQYF
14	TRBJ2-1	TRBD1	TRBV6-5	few	TGTGCCAGCAGTTACCGCGAGGGGGCGGGTGAGCAGTTCTTC	CASSYREGAGEQFF
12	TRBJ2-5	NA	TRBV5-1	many	TGTGCCAGCTCGCGTAGTCAAGAGACCCAGTACTTC	CASSRSQETQYF
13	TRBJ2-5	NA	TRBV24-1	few	TGTGCCACCAGTGATTCTATGCCGGAGACCCAGTACTTC	CATSDSMPETQYF
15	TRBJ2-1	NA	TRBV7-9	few	TGTGCCAGCAGCTTAATTTGGGACTTCTACAATGAGCAGTTCTTC	CASSLIWDFYNEQFF
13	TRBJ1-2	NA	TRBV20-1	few	TGCAGTGCTACCCCCGGGGGCGTAAGCGGCTACACCTTC	CSATPGGVSGYTF
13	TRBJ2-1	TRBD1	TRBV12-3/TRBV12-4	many	TGTGCCAGCAGTTTCTCAGGGGGCAATGAGCAGTTCTTC	CASSFSGGNEQFF
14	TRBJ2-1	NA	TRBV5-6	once	TGTGCCAGCAGCTTATTGGGGTCTCTGGATGAGCAGTTCTTC	CASSLLGSLDEQFF
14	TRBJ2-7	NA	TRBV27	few	TGTGCCAGCAGCCCAGGGGGGAGAGGCTACGAGCAGTACTTC	CASSPGGRGYEQYF
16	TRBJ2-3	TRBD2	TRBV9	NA	TGTGCCAGCAGCGTAGTCGGGAGGGCCGGCACAGATACGCAGTATTTT	CASSVVGRAGTDTQYF
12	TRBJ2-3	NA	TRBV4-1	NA	TGCGCCAGCAGCCACATAGAGGATACGCAGTATTTT	CASSHIEDTQYF
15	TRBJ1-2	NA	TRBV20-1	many	TGCAGTGCCAGTTCTTCGGCCGAAAGGGGCTATGGCTACACCTTC	CSASSSAERGYGYTF
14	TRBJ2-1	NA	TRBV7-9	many	TGTGCCAGCAGTCTCGACAGTACGAGAAATGAGCAGTTCTTC	CASSLDSTRNEQFF
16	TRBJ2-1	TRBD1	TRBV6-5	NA	TGTGCCAGCAGTTCTACCGGGACAGGGGAGACGAATGAGCAGTTCTTC	CASSSTGTGETNEQFF
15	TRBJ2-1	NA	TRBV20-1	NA	TGCAGTGCTAGCCCTCAGATGGGGCGCACGGATGAGCAGTTCTTC	CSASPQMGRTDEQFF
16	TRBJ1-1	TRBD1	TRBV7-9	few	TGTGCCAGCAGCCTTGGGACAGGCGGTTGGGGGGATGAAGCTTTCTTT	CASSLGTGGWGDEAFF
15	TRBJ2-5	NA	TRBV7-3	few	TGTGCCAGCAGCTTAGGGTCAGGCGGCCAAGAGACCCAGTACTTC	CASSLGSGGQETQYF
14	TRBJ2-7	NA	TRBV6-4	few	TGTGCCAGCAGAGACCTCCAGTCTTCCAACGAGCAGTACTTC	CASRDLQSSNEQYF
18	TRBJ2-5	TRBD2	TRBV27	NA	TGTGCCAGCAGTGCCCGACTAGCGGGAGCTCAGTGGATGGAGACCCAGTACTTC	CASSARLAGAQWMETQYF
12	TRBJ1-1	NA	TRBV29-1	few	TGCAGCGCTGACCCCTCCAGCACTGAAGCTTTCTTT	CSADPSSTEAFF
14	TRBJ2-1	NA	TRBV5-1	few	TGCGCCAGCAGCTTGTATCGGGGTTCTGATGAGCAGTTCTTC	CASSLYRGSDEQFF
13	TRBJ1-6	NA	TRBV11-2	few	TGTGCCAGCAGCTTAGATTGGGGTTCACCCCTCCACTTT	CASSLDWGSPLHF
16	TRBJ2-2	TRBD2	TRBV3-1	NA	TGTGCCAGCAGCCATAGCGGGGGATCGAACACCGGGGAGCTGTTTTTT	CASSHSGGSNTGELFF
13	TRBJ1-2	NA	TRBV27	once	TGTGCCAGCAGTTTCCGGACGGGTGGTGGCTACACCTTC	CASSFRTGGGYTF
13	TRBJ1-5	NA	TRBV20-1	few	TGCAGTGCTAGAGGGGGGATAGCTCAGCCCCAGCATTTT	CSARGGIAQPQHF
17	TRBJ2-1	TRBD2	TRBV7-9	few	TGTGCCAGCAGCTCGCTACTAGCGGGGAGCTCCTACAATGAGCAGTTCTTC	CASSSLLAGSSYNEQFF
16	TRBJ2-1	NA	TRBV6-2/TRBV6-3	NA	TGTGCCAGCAGTTACCCAGCTGACGGGGCCTACAATGAGCAGTTCTTC	CASSYPADGAYNEQFF
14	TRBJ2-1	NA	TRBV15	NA	TGTGCCACCAGCAGAGATTTGGCAGCTAATGAGCAGTTCTTC	CATSRDLAANEQFF
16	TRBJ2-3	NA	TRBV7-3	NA	TGTGCCAGCAGCTTATATCTTTACAGGAGCACAGATACGCAGTATTTT	CASSLYLYRSTDTQYF
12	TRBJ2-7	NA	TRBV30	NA	TGTGCCTGGAGTTTATATTCCTACGAGCAGTACTTC	CAWSLYSYEQYF
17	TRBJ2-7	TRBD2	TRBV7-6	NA	TGTGCCAGCAGCCCAGCGCCAAGCGGGGCGAAAACCTACGAGCAGTACTTC	CASSPAPSGAKTYEQYF
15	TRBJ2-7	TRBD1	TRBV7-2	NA	TGTGCCAGCAGCTTCCGGACAGGAAGACTCTACGAGCAGTACTTC	CASSFRTGRLYEQYF
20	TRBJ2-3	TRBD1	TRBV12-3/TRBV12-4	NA	TGTGCCAGCAGTTTCTCGTTATCATTCTTAGACAGGGACAACACAGATACGCAGTATTTT	CASSFSLSFLDRDNTDTQYF
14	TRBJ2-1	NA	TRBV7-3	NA	TGTGCCAGCAGCTTAACCCAGACCGACAATGAGCAGTTCTTC	CASSLTQTDNEQFF
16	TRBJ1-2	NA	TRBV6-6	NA	TGTGCCAGCAGTTCCCTCGGGACCGCCCTAGGTTGGGGCTACACCTTC	CASSSLGTALGWGYTF
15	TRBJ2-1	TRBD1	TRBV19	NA	TGTGCCAGTAGAAGACCGGGACAGGGGGCCGGGGAGCAGTTCTTC	CASRRPGQGAGEQFF
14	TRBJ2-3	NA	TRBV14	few	TGTGCCAGCAGCCAATGGGGGAGCACAGATACGCAGTATTTT	CASSQWGSTDTQYF
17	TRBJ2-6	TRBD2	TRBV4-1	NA	TGCGCCAGCAGCCCCACTGGACTAGCTGATGGGGCCAACGTCCTGACTTTC	CASSPTGLADGANVLTF
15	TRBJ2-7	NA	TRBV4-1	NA	TGCGCCAGCAGCTCCCGGGGGCGCAGGGACTACGAGCAGTACTTC	CASSSRGRRDYEQYF
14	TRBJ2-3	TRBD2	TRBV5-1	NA	TGCGCCAGCAGCAGTGCGGGAGCGTCAGATACGCAGTATTTT	CASSSAGASDTQYF
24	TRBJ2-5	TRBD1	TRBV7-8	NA	TGTGCCAGCAGCCTTAGACACACCGGCTTAGGCATTGTGGGGACAGCGATTACCCAAGAGACCCAGTACTTC	CASSLRHTGLGIVGTAITQETQYF
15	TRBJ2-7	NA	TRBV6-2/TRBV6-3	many	TGTGCCAGCAGTGCCTGGTTAGACTCCTCCTACGAGCAGTACTTC	CASSAWLDSSYEQYF
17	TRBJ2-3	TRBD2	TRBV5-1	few	TGCGCCAGCAGCTTGGGGCGGCTAGCGGATAGCACAGATACGCAGTATTTT	CASSLGRLADSTDTQYF
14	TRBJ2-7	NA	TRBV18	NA	TGTGCCAGCTCACCCGGACAGATCGTCTACGAGCAGTACTTC	CASSPGQIVYEQYF
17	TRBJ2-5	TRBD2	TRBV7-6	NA	TGTGCCAGCAGCTTTAAAGGACTAGCGGAAAATCAAGAGACCCAGTACTTC	CASSFKGLAENQETQYF